This TCR beta chain was captured in a study of sequential checkpoint blockade in melanoma. As to treatment: randomized to nivolumab then ipilimumab (arm A) or the reverse (arm B). Method: immunoSEQ multiplex PCR; TCRdb's copy keeps in-frame clones and lacks some. The data contain about 17,000 clones, more than 60% of them singletons. CDR1 and CDR2 from the germline V gene are LGHNA and YNFKEQ. V lost 1 base and J lost 2, with 9 bases in between. The CDR3 extends over 14 amino acids. The sample in question was CD8+ T cells sorted from blood (inferred from file names), obtained from a patient given nivolumab and ipilimumab in sequence. J is TRBJ2-7 and V is TRBV4-2; tentative D call: TRBD2 (6 bases). The sequence derives from a human donor with melanoma. CDR3 sequence (DNA): TGTGCCAGCAGCCAAGTGGAGGGACCCTACGAGCAGTACTTC. Translated: CASSQVEGPYEQYF.